These 21 T cell receptor beta chains came from one sample sequenced in a study of long-term antiretroviral therapy in people with HIV (dated by TCRdb to between 2022 and 2023). The immunoSEQ hsTCRB v3.0 assay was used at survey level resolution for TRB variable region sequencing. In TCRdb, the immuneACCESS table is reduced to in-frame sequences with V and J assigned. These tables do not hold every clone; where another copy was compared, an unresolved V gene accounts for under half, and the others remain unexplained. The sample profile shows roughly 23,000 clones; around four fifths of them were found once. Clones ranked in the top ten supply around 3.3% of the sample. Sequences were derived from unsorted PBMCs, sampled 1.9 years after starting antiretroviral therapy. These receptors all stem from a woman in her forties or fifties with HIV.

By sample fraction, this clone is medium-sized. The rearrangement links TRBV25-1 to TRBJ2-7, with unresolved D. The V and J ends lost 1 base and 5 bases respectively, with 9 bases between them. The V gene's germline CDR1 is MGHDK and CDR2 SYGVNS. CDR3 length: 13 residues. CDR3 nucleotides: TGTGCCAGCAGTGAATTGGGGTCCCACGAGCAGTACTTC. It specifies CASSELGSHEQYF.

In the case of this clone: An end of the junction differs from the germline gene, which may be a read error. The V call is TRBV5-4, the J call TRBJ1-1, with D uncertain. Germline V lookup: CDR1 SGHNT, CDR2 YYREEE (reference sequence). The CDR3 contains 14 residues. CDR3 DNA: TGTGCCAGCAGCTTGGCCTCCTCGAACGCTGAAGCTTTCTTT. Its translation: CASSLASSNAEAFF.

The CDR3: CASSLAELNREPQYF. In DNA, the CDR3 is TGTGCCAGCAGCTTAGCTGAGTTAAATCGCGAGCCCCAGTACTTC. The chain recombines TRBV7-8 with TRBJ2-5; D is unclear. The V and J ends lost 0 bases and 9 bases respectively, with 17 bases between them. CDR1 SGHVS and CDR2 FQNEAQ come from the germline V gene. The CDR3 is 15 residues long.

The genes are TRBV7-9 and TRBJ2-1, with TRBD1 as a possible D gene (8 bases). CDR3 length: 15 amino acids. Germline CDR1 and CDR2: SEHNR and FQNEAQ (reference sequence). V gave up 5 bases and J gave up 4 bases, with 15 bases separating them. The CDR3: CASSTGGGAYNEQFF. CDR3 DNA: TGTGCCAGCAGCACAGGGGGGGGCGCTTACAATGAGCAGTTCTTC.

The chain has TRBV6-4 and TRBJ2-2; D is uncertain. This CDR3 has 14 amino acids. Germline V gives CDR1 MRHNA, CDR2 SNTAGT. Trimming took 4 bases from V and 1 from J, leaving 7 bases between them. CDR3 DNA sequence: TGTGCCAGCAGTGTTGGGGTGAACACCGGGGAGCTGTTTTTT. Amino acids: CASSVGVNTGELFF.

The chain joins TRBV10-3 to TRBJ2-1; 9 positions agree with TRBD1. V shed 4 bases and J 8 bases; nucleotides not matched to a gene: 18. This CDR3 spans 18 amino acids. CDR1 ENHRY and CDR2 SYGVKD come from the germline V gene. The CDR3 spells CAISVTEQGATAMDEQFF. The CDR3 DNA reads as TGTGCCATCAGTGTTACCGAACAGGGGGCCACTGCCATGGATGAGCAGTTCTTC.

CDR3 sequence reads: CASSTTGARETQYF. As DNA, the CDR3 is TGTGCCAGCAGTACGACGGGAGCGCGAGAGACCCAGTACTTC. This chain joins TRBV9 and TRBJ2-5, with D perhaps TRBD2 (6 bases). This CDR3 contains 14 residues. Germline assignment: CDR1 SGDLS and CDR2 YYNGEE. V shed 5 bases and J shed 4 bases, with 15 bases lying between them.

This chain connects TRBV30 to TRBJ2-1, with D tentatively TRBD1 (6 bases). The length of the CDR3 is 15 residues. Germline V lookup: CDR1 GTSNPN, CDR2 SVGIG (reference sequence). Trimming removed 3 bases at V and 0 bases at J, with 12 bases between. CDR3 in DNA: TGTGCCTGGAGCTCTGGACAGAGCTCCTACAATGAGCAGTTCTTC. It yields the protein CAWSSGQSSYNEQFF.

The chain combines TRBV6-5 with TRBJ2-7, with TRBD1 matching 10 bases. Germline trimming cut 11 bases from V and 5 bases from J; bases unmatched to any gene: 12. The germline gives CDR1 MNHEY, CDR2 SVGAGI. This CDR3 has 14 residues. DNA for the CDR3: TGTGCCTCCCGGTGGGGACAGGGGTACCACGAGCAGTACTTC. Translated: CASRWGQGYHEQYF.

The rearrangement uses TRBV6-5 and TRBJ2-7, with 8 nucleotides matching TRBD2. The V segment lost 8 bases and the J segment 0 bases; nucleotides outside the gene matches: 3. Per germline, CDR1 MNHEY and CDR2 SVGAGI. The CDR3 has 13 residues. The chain's CDR3 is CASSGGGSYEQYF. The CDR3 DNA is TGTGCCAGCTCGGGGGGGGGCTCCTACGAGCAGTACTTC.

The chain carries TRBV7-9 and TRBJ2-1; either TRBD1 or TRBD2 may supply D (6 bases each). The ends were cut back, 5 bases at V and 6 bases at J, with 20 bases in the middle. Germline-derived CDR1 and CDR2 are SEHNR and FQNEAQ (reference sequence). This CDR3 spans 16 amino acids. As DNA, the CDR3 is TGTGCCAGCAGCCCTTTGAGGGGGGCGCCCGGCAATGAGCAGTTCTTC. Protein product: CASSPLRGAPGNEQFF.

J is TRBJ2-7 and V is TRBV2, with no clear D. The CDR3 is 17 residues long. Trimming pared 0 bases from V and 7 bases from J, leaving 22 bases between. Germline V gene sequence: CDR1 SNHLY, CDR2 FYNNEI. CDR3 region: CASSEAPSGAAKVEQYF. As DNA, the CDR3 is TGTGCCAGCAGTGAAGCACCCTCTGGAGCTGCCAAGGTGGAGCAGTACTTC. Drawing the rest from reference TRBV2 and TRBJ2-7, the complete variable domain is EPEVTQTPSHQVTQMGQEVILRCVPISNHLYFYWYRQILGQKVEFLVSFYNNEISEKSEIFDDQFSVERPDGSNFTLKIRSTKLEDSAMYFCASSEAPSGAAKVEQYFGPGTRLTVT.

The chain links TRBV27 to TRBJ2-7; 9 bases map to TRBD2. Germline CDR1 reads MNHEY; CDR2 reads SMNVEV (reference sequence). After removal of 8 bases from V and 2 bases from J, the junction contained 7 bases not matched to a gene. This CDR3 is 14 amino acids long. The CDR3 region is CASRLERGAYEQYF. CDR3 nucleotide sequence: TGTGCCAGCCGTCTCGAGCGGGGGGCCTACGAGCAGTACTTC.

The chain recombines TRBV7-9 with TRBJ2-3; D gene ambiguous. V was shortened by 1 base and J by 0 bases, with 11 bases between the two germline ends. The CDR3 runs to 16 residues. Germline V gene data show CDR1 as SEHNR and CDR2 as FQNEAQ (reference sequence). The CDR3 DNA follows: TGTGCCAGCAGCTTAGAAGGCTCAACTAGCACAGATACGCAGTATTTT. Translated, it gives CASSLEGSTSTDTQYF.

The J gene is TRBJ2-2, the V gene TRBV6-6; TRBD1 might be the D (6 bases). The V and J ends lost 2 bases and 6 bases respectively, with 7 bases between them. The CDR3 is made up of 13 amino acids. Germline-derived CDR1 and CDR2 are MNHNY and SVGAGI (reference sequence). CDR3 coding DNA: TGTGCCAGCAGTTACGGGGGCCCCGGGGAGCTGTTTTTT. Protein sequence: CASSYGGPGELFF.

V is TRBV7-9 and J is TRBJ2-2; 7 nucleotides align to TRBD1. V lost 2 bases to trimming and J lost 6 bases; unmatched junction nucleotides: 6. The CDR3 consists of 15 residues. Germline V gene sequence: CDR1 SEHNR, CDR2 FQNEAQ (reference sequence). This chain's CDR3 is CASSLSPQGAGELFF. In DNA form, the CDR3 reads TGTGCCAGCAGCTTAAGCCCCCAGGGGGCCGGGGAGCTGTTTTTT. Filled out from reference TRBV7-9 and TRBJ2-2, the complete variable domain reads DTGVSQNPRHKITKRGQNVTFRCDPISEHNRLYWYRQTLGQGPEFLTYFQNEAQLEKSRLLSDRFSAERPKGSFSTLEIQRTEQGDSAMYLCASSLSPQGAGELFFGEGSRLTVL.

The chain joins TRBV7-2 to TRBJ2-5; TRBD2 agrees at 11 bases. The germline gives CDR1 SGHTA, CDR2 FQGNSA. The V and J ends lost 1 base and 9 bases, in that order; junction bases with no gene match: 7. This CDR3 is 15 amino acids long. Here the CDR3 DNA reads TGTGCCAGCAGCTTAGGGAGGGCTAGCGGGGGGCCCCAGTACTTC. Translation gives CASSLGRASGGPQYF.

The chain joins TRBV7-2 to TRBJ2-2; 13 positions agree with TRBD2. The V gene end was trimmed by 1 base and the J gene end by 0 bases; junction bases not matched to a gene: 5. Germline-derived CDR1 and CDR2 are SGHTA and FQGNSA. The CDR3 consists of 19 residues. In nucleotides, the CDR3 is TGTGCCAGCAGCTTAGGGAGAACTAGCGGGGGGGCGAACACCGGGGAGCTGTTTTTT. Translating gives CASSLGRTSGGANTGELFF.

The CDR3 spells CASSFNGAGAYYEQYF. As DNA, the CDR3 is TGTGCCAGCAGTTTTAATGGCGCGGGGGCTTATTACGAGCAGTACTTC. The V and J genes are TRBV6-5 and TRBJ2-7, with D possibly TRBD2 on 7 matching bases. Germline loops: CDR1 MNHEY, CDR2 SVGAGI. With 4 bases removed from V and 4 bases from J, the gap between germline ends came to 20 bases. The CDR3 has 16 residues.

This clone was seen a single time. This chain connects TRBV7-6 to TRBJ2-2; tentatively, D is TRBD2 (6 bases). This CDR3 is 16 amino acids long. Deletions cut 5 bases from V and 2 bases from J, with 15 bases between. The germline gives CDR1 SGHVS, CDR2 FNYEAQ. The CDR3 region has the DNA TGTGCCAGCAGCCTACCTGGAGGGTATAACACCGGGGAGCTGTTTTTT. It is translated as CASSLPGGYNTGELFF.

This chain uses TRBV10-2 with TRBJ2-7; no reliable D call. Trimming removed 4 bases from V and 5 bases from J, with 9 bases in between. This CDR3 is built from 12 residues. Germline-derived CDR1 and CDR2 are WSHSY and SAAADI. As DNA, the CDR3 is TGCGCCAGCAGTGCCAGGCAGGACGAGCAGTACTTC. Protein: CASSARQDEQYF.